This TCR beta chain was retrieved from a study of T-cell memory formation after mild COVID-19. Study overall: TCR clusters showed largely donor specificity. Study observations and caveats: Some responding clones appeared in pre-infection memory, suggesting cross-reactive memory joined. Among contracting clones, CD4+ were mainly CM/EM and CD8+ enriched in EMRA.

TCRdb re-called the 5' RACE reads through MiXCR, storing one row per CDR3 protein. The sample contains tens of thousands of distinct CDR3 sequences, roughly 10% of which appear only once. For this clonotype: Its antigen remains unidentified.

Trimming cost V 6 bases and J 6 bases; bases outside gene matches: 13. The CDR3 runs to 15 residues. Germline V gene sequence: CDR1 MNHEY, CDR2 SVGAGI. The rearrangement links TRBV6-5 to TRBJ1-2, with 7 bases that match TRBD1. The sequence was collected from a man aged 18-30 years who had mild COVID-19 (a few samples of this study predate the infection). Cell type and time point are not known. The sequencing sample was made of PBMCs or a T cell subset sorted from them (not recorded which). CDR3 sequence reads: CASSSGGEGAHGYTF. The CDR3, as DNA: TGTGCCAGCAGCTCCGGAGGCGAGGGGGCGCATGGCTACACCTTC.